The 11 T cell receptor beta chains below were found in one sample sequenced in a study of shared T cell receptors in the human thymus. TCRdb's copy holds only in-frame clones and misses some; the assay was immunoSEQ multiplex PCR. Of under 850,000 clones listed, around 89% are singletons. These data are also associated with another study on human thymus T cells.

Sequencing was done on a sample of thymocytes. The source is a boy younger than two with a congenital heart defect.

The rearrangement joins TRBV27 to TRBJ1-2; 7 nucleotides match TRBD1. Germline trimming cut 0 bases from V and 6 bases from J; bases unmatched to any gene: 16. Germline V CDR1 and CDR2: MNHEY, SMNVEV (reference sequence). This CDR3 contains 18 residues. The CDR3 nucleotides are TGTGCCAGCAGTTTATCAGCCCAGGACAGGTCAAATTCGGATGGCTACACCTTC. The encoded protein is CASSLSAQDRSNSDGYTF.

This chain joins TRBV2 and TRBJ2-1, with 7 bases that match TRBD2. This CDR3 is built from 15 residues. Trimming at V came to 5 bases and at J to 2 bases, leaving 6 bases not matched to a gene. Germline CDR1 reads SNHLY; CDR2 reads FYNNEI. The CDR3 is CASSTRDYPYNEQFF. In DNA form, the CDR3 reads TGTGCCAGCAGTACCCGGGACTATCCCTACAATGAGCAGTTCTTC. Variable domain in full (rest from reference TRBV2 and TRBJ2-1): EPEVTQTPSHQVTQMGQEVILRCVPISNHLYFYWYRQILGQKVEFLVSFYNNEISEKSEIFDDQFSVERPDGSNFTLKIRSTKLEDSAMYFCASSTRDYPYNEQFFGPGTRLTVL.

This chain uses TRBV19 with TRBJ2-2, with TRBD2 matching 9 bases. V trimming: 6 bases; J trimming: 7 bases; junction bases outside the gene matches: 12. The CDR3 spans 16 residues. CDR1 and CDR2 from the germline V gene are LNHDA and SQIVND (reference sequence). The CDR3, as DNA: TGTGCCAGTAGCCCCCTGGGGCTAGCGGGGAACGGGGAGCTGTTTTTT. Its translation: CASSPLGLAGNGELFF.

J is TRBJ2-7 and V is TRBV4-3; 10 bases fit TRBD2. Germline assignment: CDR1 LGHNA and CDR2 YSLEER. The trim removed 4 bases at V and 1 base at J, leaving 16 bases unmatched. The CDR3 loop spans 19 amino acids. CDR3 coding DNA: TGCGCCAGCAGCCCCTTTCGGCTAGCGGGAGTGGATGGGTCCTACGAGCAGTACTTC. Protein: CASSPFRLAGVDGSYEQYF.

The V gene is TRBV30, the J gene TRBJ1-1; TRBD1 might be the D (6 bases). Germline V gene data show CDR1 as GTSNPN and CDR2 as SVGIG (reference sequence). The CDR3 has 14 amino acids. With 3 bases removed from V and 3 bases from J, the gap between germline ends came to 14 bases. The CDR3 DNA sequence: TGTGCCTGGAGCCACAGGGTTGGGGACACTGAAGCTTTCTTT. It yields the protein CAWSHRVGDTEAFF.

The rearrangement joins TRBV4-2 to TRBJ2-2; 10 positions match TRBD2. The length of the CDR3 is 19 residues. V lost 0 bases, J lost 3 bases, and 10 bases stayed unmatched. Per the germline V gene, CDR1 is LGHNA and CDR2 is YNFKEQ. The chain's CDR3 is CASSQDRSSGRWHTGELFF. As DNA, the CDR3 is TGTGCCAGCAGCCAAGATAGGTCTAGCGGGAGATGGCACACCGGGGAGCTGTTTTTT.

This chain joins TRBV19 and TRBJ2-5, with TRBD2 matching over 10 bases. The CDR3 has 15 residues. V trimming: 3 bases; J trimming: 4 bases; junction bases outside the gene matches: 5. Per the germline V gene, CDR1 is LNHDA and CDR2 is SQIVND (reference sequence). In DNA form, the CDR3 reads TGTGCCAGTAGTATCCTAGCGGGAGCAAGAGAGACCCAGTACTTC. Amino acid sequence: CASSILAGARETQYF.

The V gene is TRBV7-2, the J gene TRBJ2-1; 10 bases fit TRBD2. Germline CDR1 and CDR2: SGHTA and FQGNSA. There are 16 residues in the CDR3. Germline trimming cut 6 bases from V and 5 bases from J; bases unmatched to any gene: 10. This CDR3 reads CASSSEREGWDNEQFF. CDR3 bases: TGTGCCAGCAGTTCAGAGCGGGAGGGGTGGGACAATGAGCAGTTCTTC.

This clone was seen once. The chain carries TRBV7-9 and TRBJ2-7; tentatively, D is TRBD2 (5 bases). Germline lookup yields CDR1 SEHNR and CDR2 FQNEAQ (reference sequence). The CDR3 consists of 11 residues. V dropped 8 bases and J dropped 5 bases, with 10 bases sitting between them. This CDR3 reads CASLEGNEQYF. As DNA, the CDR3 is TGTGCCAGCTTAGAGGGTAACGAGCAGTACTTC.

The rearrangement joins TRBV4-2 to TRBJ2-1; 7 nucleotides align to TRBD2. CDR3 length equals 13 residues. Losses at the gene ends were 4 bases for V and 10 bases for J; bases not matched to a gene: 7. The germline V gene encodes CDR1 LGHNA and CDR2 YNFKEQ. Here the CDR3 DNA reads TGTGCCAGCAGCCTTGGGCCGGGGGGAGAGCAGTTCTTC. Its translation is CASSLGPGGEQFF.

V and J are TRBV19 and TRBJ2-1, with 7 nucleotides matching TRBD1. This CDR3 has 12 residues. Looked up from germline, CDR1 is LNHDA and CDR2 is SQIVND (reference sequence). Trimming took 3 bases from V and 12 from J; bases not matched to a gene: 5. CDR3 DNA sequence: TGTGCCAGTAGTATTCCCCACAGGGGGCAGTTCTTC. The encoded protein is CASSIPHRGQFF.